The present TCR beta chain was sequenced within a study of OX40 agonist ivuxolimab in advanced cancers. In the study overall: Every 2 weeks, patients received ivuxolimab intravenously, dosed at 0.01 to 10 mg/kg. The dose-escalation cohort was about 86% male, with a mean age of about 56 years, ranging roughly 23 to 90. A partial response was reached by three patients: one with hepatocellular carcinoma and two with cutaneous melanoma.

Regarding the study as a whole: Expanded peripheral T cells had an undetermined antigen specificity.

Sequenced by immunoSEQ multiplex PCR; TCRdb stores in-frame clones only, minus some. Altogether about 46,000 clones are present, under 90% being singletons, with the ten largest covering more than 1.5%. For this clone: As yet, its antigen is unknown.

V was pared by 6 bases and J by 9 bases, with 21 bases between. This CDR3 contains 15 residues. Germline V gene data show CDR1 as SNHLY and CDR2 as FYNNEI. This TCR was sampled from an adult with an advanced solid tumor such as melanoma, head and neck, liver or kidney cancer. This rearrangement joins TRBV2 to TRBJ2-1, with D possibly matching TRBD1 (5 bases). The material was CD4+ or CD8+ T cells sorted from blood, obtained in a trial of the OX40 agonist ivuxolimab. The CDR3 is CASSQGSSQGREQFF. The CDR3 DNA reads TGTGCCAGCAGCCAGGGCTCCTCCCAGGGTCGTGAGCAGTTCTTC. The complete variable domain, with remaining parts taken from reference TRBV2 and TRBJ2-1, reads EPEVTQTPSHQVTQMGQEVILRCVPISNHLYFYWYRQILGQKVEFLVSFYNNEISEKSEIFDDQFSVERPDGSNFTLKIRSTKLEDSAMYFCASSQGSSQGREQFFGPGTRLTVL.